This T cell receptor (beta chain) was retrieved from a study of blood T cell repertoires in COVID-19. Study information: The samples span acute and convalescent COVID-19 from the United States, Italy and Spain.

Here immunoSEQ multiplex PCR was the method, and the copy in TCRdb shows in-frame clones only, minus some. The table includes approximately 400,000 clones, more than 75% detected once. V dropped 0 bases and J dropped 2; count of bases not matched to a gene: 4. Germline loops: CDR1 SGHRS, CDR2 YFSETQ. The CDR3 totals 15 residues. The receptor's source is a woman under 30 who had recovered from COVID-19. What was sequenced was PBMCs or T cells enriched from blood (not recorded which). This chain joins TRBV5-1 and TRBJ1-2, with 7 bases lining up with TRBD1. CDR3 nucleotides: TGCGCCAGCAGCTTGGGCCCACAGGGGAACTATGGCTACACCTTC. Protein: CASSLGPQGNYGYTF.